Below, one T cell receptor beta chain is given with its context. The data stem from a study of blood T cell repertoires in COVID-19. Study-level background: Samples representing acute and convalescent COVID-19 were sourced from the United States, Italy and Spain. The analysed material was cDNA or gDNA that came from T cells, B-cell-depleted T cells, or PBMCs.

V was shortened by 1 base and J by 7 bases, with 10 bases between the two germline ends. In germline, CDR1 is SGDLS, CDR2 YYNGEE. The CDR3 runs to 13 residues. How the authors handled the data: The assay estimated nucleated cells by amplifying reference gene primers. Assay used: immunoSEQ multiplex PCR; TCRdb lists only in-frame clones, some missing. The V and J calls and clone size come from that table; D and trimming were worked out from the DNA. The sample shows approximately 180,000 clones, approximately 88% of them seen only once. The rearrangement links TRBV9 to TRBJ2-3, with D unresolved. Material for sequencing was peripheral blood. The receptor's source is a middle-aged woman with COVID-19, enrolled during active disease. This chain's CDR3 is CASSVSVTNTQYF. The CDR3 DNA sequence: TGTGCCAGCAGCGTATCGGTCACGAATACGCAGTATTTT.